The present T cell receptor beta chain was sequenced within a study of blood T cell repertoires in COVID-19. Background on the study: Samples of COVID-19 (acute and convalescent) were obtained from the United States, Italy and Spain. The analysed material was cDNA or gDNA that came from T cells, B-cell-depleted T cells, or PBMCs.

V was clipped by 6 bases and J by 4 bases, with 12 bases between them. This CDR3 region has 14 residues. CDR1 MNHEY and CDR2 SMNVEV come from the germline V gene (reference sequence). This clone has only a few counts. Original processing notes: Reference gene primer amplification gave estimated nucleated cell counts. Measured with immunoSEQ multiplex PCR; TCRdb has only the in-frame clones, and not every one. V and J calls and clone size are as listed in that table; D and trimming were resolved from the DNA. The sample holds hundreds of thousands of clones, around 81% seen once. The genes are TRBV27 and TRBJ2-2; maybe TRBD2 (6 bases). This TCR was sampled from a woman between 50 and 59 years old with active or convalescent COVID-19. The specimen was peripheral blood. The CDR3 is CASRGGLFTGELFF. The DNA of the CDR3 is TGTGCCAGCAGGGGGGGATTATTCACCGGGGAGCTGTTTTTT.